Below, 14 T cell receptor beta chains from the same sample are listed, as sequenced in a study of blood T cell repertoires in COVID-19 (TCRdb year 2020). The method behind the library was the immunoSEQ multiplex PCR assay. TCRdb carries this immuneACCESS record with in-frame sequences only. Its versions omit some clonotypes, under half of them owing to an unresolved V gene in the studies checked, with the rest unexplained. Here the sample has tens of thousands of clones; approximately 83% occur a single time. In total, the top ten clones hold more than 25% of the sample. The sequencing sample was made of peripheral blood. Source of these receptors: a woman aged 80 or over with COVID-19, enrolled during active disease.

The rearrangement uses TRBV6-1 and TRBJ1-5; no clear D. This CDR3 is built from 15 residues. The V gene lost 2 bases and the J gene lost 6 bases, with 14 bases spanning the gap. Germline V gene sequence: CDR1 MNHNS, CDR2 SASEGT. The CDR3: CASSELTGTIQPQHF. The CDR3 DNA sequence: TGTGCCAGCAGTGAATTAACGGGAACGATTCAGCCCCAGCATTTT.

V usage is TRBV10-3 and J usage is TRBJ1-2, with D perhaps matching TRBD1 (5 bases). The CDR3 consists of 20 residues. The V end was cut by 4 bases, the J end by 4 bases, with 31 bases between. Germline CDR1 is ENHRY and CDR2 is SYGVKD. Written as DNA, the CDR3 is TGTGCCATCAGTGTCGACTCTGGGGCAGGCGCCCCTTGGGTAGTCTATGGCTACACCTTC. Translation: CAISVDSGAGAPWVVYGYTF.

This chain joins TRBV2 and TRBJ2-5; 7 nucleotides line up with TRBD1. V dropped 5 bases and J dropped 4; count of bases not matched to a gene: 7. This CDR3 has 14 amino acids. Germline V gives CDR1 SNHLY, CDR2 FYNNEI. CDR3 sequence (DNA): TGTGCCAGCAGTTACAGGACAGGATTAGAGACCCAGTACTTC. Translating it yields CASSYRTGLETQYF.

In DNA, the CDR3 is TGCGCCAGCAGCTTGAGGACAGGGGCGAACACTGAAGCTTTCTTT. Translation: CASSLRTGANTEAFF. The chain links TRBV5-1 to TRBJ1-1, with 9 bases aligning to TRBD1. The CDR3 has 15 amino acids. The junction had 2 bases not matched to a gene; V was cut back by 1 base and J by 1 base. Germline assignment: CDR1 SGHRS and CDR2 YFSETQ.

V usage is TRBV7-2 and J usage is TRBJ1-1, with D maybe TRBD1 (5 bases). The CDR3 length is 14 residues. Trimming took off 5 bases at V and 1 base at J, with 11 bases between the two ends. Germline CDR1 and CDR2: SGHTA and FQGNSA. The CDR3 region is CASSNNGGNTEAFF. CDR3 DNA sequence: TGTGCCAGCAGCAATAACGGGGGGAACACTGAAGCTTTCTTT.

The chain uses TRBV5-1 and TRBJ1-2; no firm D call. V was cut by 0 bases and J by 2 bases, with 8 bases left in between. This CDR3 spans 14 amino acids. Germline loops: CDR1 SGHRS, CDR2 YFSETQ. CDR3: CASSLGLQNYGYTF. CDR3 nucleotide sequence: TGCGCCAGCAGCTTGGGCCTCCAGAACTATGGCTACACCTTC.

V is TRBV6-6 and J is TRBJ1-5; possibly TRBD1 for D (5 bases). Trimming removed 5 bases at V and 0 bases at J, with 8 bases between. The germline CDR1 and CDR2 sequences are MNHNY and SVGAGI (reference sequence). This CDR3 comprises 14 residues. The CDR3 nucleotides read TGTGCCAGCAGTGACAGAGGTAGCAATCAGCCCCAGCATTTT. This sequence encodes CASSDRGSNQPQHF.

This clone has a handful of counts. V gene TRBV5-1 combines with J gene TRBJ1-1; tentatively, D is TRBD1 (6 bases). V gave up 4 bases and J gave up 0 bases, with 13 bases separating them. Germline loops: CDR1 SGHRS, CDR2 YFSETQ. The CDR3 spans 15 residues. CDR3 sequence: CASSGSGVLNTEAFF. The DNA of the CDR3 is TGCGCCAGCAGCGGCTCAGGGGTTTTGAACACTGAAGCTTTCTTT.

The chain uses TRBV4-2 and TRBJ1-6; 7 nucleotides line up with TRBD1. V lost 4 bases, J lost 5 bases, and 2 bases stayed unmatched. Per germline, CDR1 LGHNA and CDR2 YNFKEQ. The CDR3 has 14 residues. CDR3 sequence: CASSRDRDNSPLHF. DNA of the CDR3: TGTGCCAGCAGCCGGGACAGAGATAATTCACCCCTCCACTTT.

This rearrangement joins TRBV20-1 to TRBJ2-3; D not resolved. Trimming left V 5 bases short and J 4 bases short, with 7 bases between. The germline CDR1 and CDR2 sequences are DFQATT and SNEGSKA (reference sequence). The CDR3 extends over 11 amino acids. CDR3 loop: CSAATSDTQYF. For the CDR3, the DNA is TGCAGTGCTGCTACCTCAGATACGCAGTATTTT.

The chain employs TRBV6-5 and TRBJ2-1; tentatively, D is TRBD1 (5 bases). V was cut by 6 bases and J by 4 bases, with 10 bases left in between. CDR3 length: 13 amino acids. Germline V gene data show CDR1 as MNHEY and CDR2 as SVGAGI. The CDR3 is CASSLDKYNEQFF. The CDR3 nucleotides are TGTGCCAGCAGCTTGGACAAGTACAATGAGCAGTTCTTC.

The rearrangement uses TRBV7-3 and TRBJ2-3; D is possibly TRBD1 (6 bases). The CDR3 consists of 15 residues. The germline gives CDR1 SGHTA, CDR2 FQGTGA. The V end lost 2 bases, the J end lost 0 bases, and 9 bases lay between the germline ends. The CDR3 region is CASSLQGQSTDTQYF. DNA for the CDR3: TGTGCCAGCAGCTTACAGGGGCAGAGCACAGATACGCAGTATTTT.

J is TRBJ1-3 and V is TRBV7-3; 7 bases align to TRBD1. The CDR3 runs 14 residues. CDR1 is SGHTA and CDR2 is FQGTGA in the germline V gene. The V segment lost 5 bases and the J segment 3 bases; nucleotides outside the gene matches: 4. CDR3 loop: CASSPTGDGNTIYF. The DNA for the CDR3 is TGTGCCAGCAGCCCCACAGGGGATGGAAACACCATATATTTT.

This clone appeared once. The gene calls are TRBV21-1 and TRBJ1-6; TRBD1 was called by the table and not checked on the DNA. TRBV21-1 is a pseudogene locus. The CDR3 sequence is 16 residues long. The CDR3 region has the DNA TGTGCCAGCAGCAACCCACAGCCACGAGTTAATTCACCCCTCCACTTT. Amino acid sequence: CASSNPQPRVNSPLHF.